The 23 T cell receptor beta chains in this list originate from one sample, sequenced in a study of OX40 agonist ivuxolimab in advanced cancers. TCRdb's table, derived via immunoSEQ multiplex PCR, lists solely in-frame clones and lacks some. Of some 46,000 clones listed, 60% to 80% are singletons. The input for sequencing was CD4+ or CD8+ T cells sorted from blood, taken in a trial of the OX40 agonist ivuxolimab. The receptors derive from an adult with an advanced solid tumor such as melanoma, head and neck, liver or kidney cancer.

The chain combines TRBV7-9 with TRBJ2-5; D ambiguous. V shed 5 bases and J shed 4 bases, with 17 bases lying between them. Germline-derived CDR1 and CDR2 are SEHNR and FQNEAQ (reference sequence). The CDR3 is 15 amino acids. CDR3 in amino acids: CASSPNPGGRETQYF. For the CDR3, the DNA is TGTGCCAGCAGCCCGAACCCGGGCGGAAGAGAGACCCAGTACTTC.

The V call is TRBV7-2, the J call TRBJ1-2; no firm D call. This CDR3 contains 15 residues. V lost 5 bases and J lost 4, with 17 bases in between. CDR1 SGHTA and CDR2 FQGNSA come from the germline V gene. The CDR3 spells CASSPRLGGSYGYTF. CDR3 in DNA: TGTGCCAGCAGCCCCCGTTTGGGCGGTAGCTATGGCTACACCTTC.

The rearrangement links TRBV7-3 to TRBJ2-7, with D unresolved. The germline CDR1 and CDR2 sequences are SGHTA and FQGTGA. The CDR3 spans 14 residues. The V end was cut by 1 base, the J end by 5 bases, with 12 bases between. The CDR3 DNA sequence: TGTGCCAGCAGCTTAAATGGCGGCCCTGACGAGCAGTACTTC. Translating gives CASSLNGGPDEQYF. Full variable domain (outside the CDR3, taken from reference TRBV7-3 and TRBJ2-7): GAGVSQTPSNKVTEKGKYVELRCDPISGHTALYWYRQSLGQGPEFLIYFQGTGAADDSGLPNDRFFAVRPEGSVSTLKIQRTERGDSAVYLCASSLNGGPDEQYFGPGTRLTVT.

Note on this clone: The junction departs from germline at one end; a sequencing error may be responsible. This chain links TRBV14 with TRBJ1-2, with 9 nucleotides matching TRBD1. The CDR3 length is 15 residues. Germline CDR1 is SGHDN and CDR2 is FVKESK. The DNA of the CDR3 is TGTGCCAGCAGCTCAACCGACCGGGACAGGGATTTCCCTTCCTTC. Residues: CASSSTDRDRDFPSF. Filled out from reference TRBV14 and TRBJ1-2, the complete variable domain reads EAGVTQFPSHSVIEKGQTVTLRCDPISGHDNLYWYRRVMGKEIKFLLHFVKESKQDESGMPNNRFLAERTGGTYSTLKVQPAELEDSGVYFCASSSTDRDRDFPSFGSGTRLTVV.

Here the CDR3 reads CASSLISGTGFEELFF. CDR3 in DNA: TGTGCCAGCAGCTTGATTAGCGGGACGGGATTTGAGGAGCTGTTTTTT. This chain links TRBV5-4 with TRBJ2-2, with TRBD2 matching over 8 bases. J gave up 10 bases and V 1 base, and 12 bases lay outside the gene matches. Looked up from germline, CDR1 is SGHNT and CDR2 is YYREEE (reference sequence). The CDR3 consists of 16 residues. The full variable domain, completed using reference TRBV5-4 and TRBJ2-2, is ETGVTQSPTHLIKTRGQQVTLRCSSQSGHNTVSWYQQALGQGPQFIFQYYREEENGRGNFPPRFSGLQFPNYSSELNVNALELDDSALYLCASSLISGTGFEELFFGEGSRLTVL.

The chain has TRBV19 and TRBJ2-7; TRBD1 matches 10 bases. V was pared by 8 bases and J by 6 bases, with 4 bases of the junction left unmatched. The V gene's germline CDR1 is LNHDA and CDR2 SQIVND (reference sequence). The CDR3 totals 12 residues. CDR3 in amino acids: CASGTGAGEQYF. CDR3 in DNA: TGTGCCAGTGGGACAGGGGCAGGCGAGCAGTACTTC.

The V call is TRBV27, the J call TRBJ2-3; 10 bases map to TRBD2. The J segment lost 8 bases and the V segment lost 8 bases, leaving 13 bases of the junction unmatched. This CDR3 contains 15 residues. CDR1 and CDR2 from the germline V gene are MNHEY and SMNVEV (reference sequence). CDR3 coding DNA: TGTGCCAGCTCTCAGGGGCTAGCGGGAGTCCCTACGCAGTATTTT. Its protein product is CASSQGLAGVPTQYF.

The CDR3 is CASSPSDSNTIYF. CDR3 DNA sequence: TGTGCCAGCTCACCTTCGGACAGCAACACCATATATTTT. V and J are TRBV18 and TRBJ1-3, with TRBD1 as a possible D gene (6 bases). This CDR3 is 13 amino acids long. Germline V lookup: CDR1 KGHSH, CDR2 LQKENI. V lost 3 bases, J lost 7 bases, and 10 bases lay in between.

The chain joins TRBV5-6 to TRBJ2-2, with 7 bases that match TRBD2. The CDR3 is 15 residues long. The trim removed 5 bases at V and 0 bases at J, leaving 4 bases unmatched. The V gene's germline CDR1 is SGHDT and CDR2 YYEEEE. In nucleotides, the CDR3 is TGTGCCAGCAGGCGCCGGGAGGCGAACACCGGGGAGCTGTTTTTT. Protein: CASRRREANTGELFF. Full variable domain (missing parts from reference TRBV5-6 and TRBJ2-2): DAGVTQSPTHLIKTRGQQVTLRCSPKSGHDTVSWYQQALGQGPQFIFQYYEEEERQRGNFPDRFSGHQFPNYSSELNVNALLLGDSALYLCASRRREANTGELFFGEGSRLTVL.

This rearrangement joins TRBV5-1 to TRBJ1-1; 10 bases agree with TRBD1. Germline V gene sequence: CDR1 SGHRS, CDR2 YFSETQ. The V and J ends lost 4 bases and 5 bases, in that order; junction bases with no gene match: 14. This CDR3 is 17 amino acids long. The CDR3 DNA reads TGCGCCAGCAGCCTCGTGATGTTCGGACAGGGGGGAACTGAAGCTTTCTTT. Protein product: CASSLVMFGQGGTEAFF. The full variable domain, completed using reference TRBV5-1 and TRBJ1-1, is KAGVTQTPRYLIKTRGQQVTLSCSPISGHRSVSWYQQTPGQGLQFLFEYFSETQRNKGNFPGRFSGRQFSNSRSEMNVSTLELGDSALYLCASSLVMFGQGGTEAFFGQGTRLTVV.

The rearrangement uses TRBV6-6 and TRBJ2-1, with 8 bases aligning to TRBD1. This CDR3 is built from 15 residues. The V gene's germline CDR1 is MNHNY and CDR2 SVGAGI (reference sequence). The V segment lost 2 bases and the J segment 8 bases; nucleotides outside the gene matches: 8. CDR3 nucleotide sequence: TGTGCCAGCAGTTACGGACAGGGAATGTTTGATGAGCAGTTCTTC. Protein product: CASSYGQGMFDEQFF.

This clone was counted a single time. The chain uses TRBV30 and TRBJ1-3, with TRBD1 identical over 9 bases. The trim removed 5 bases at V and 1 base at J, leaving 3 bases unmatched. This CDR3 region has 14 residues. Germline loops: CDR1 GTSNPN, CDR2 SVGIG (reference sequence). The CDR3 reads CAWGTGRSGNTIYF. The CDR3 DNA sequence: TGTGCCTGGGGGACAGGGAGGTCTGGAAACACCATATATTTT.

This sequence joins TRBV4-1 and TRBJ1-5; TRBD1 aligns across 8 bases. Germline V gene data show CDR1 as MGHRA and CDR2 as YSYEKL. The J segment lost 3 bases and the V segment lost 4 bases, leaving 11 bases of the junction unmatched. This CDR3 region has 17 residues. The CDR3 DNA follows: TGCGCCAGCAGCCTAACGGTTGTCAGGGGGCCCAATCAGCCCCAGCATTTT. Translating gives CASSLTVVRGPNQPQHF.

This clone was seen a single time. The rearrangement uses TRBV10-2 and TRBJ2-5; 10 positions match TRBD1. Trimming removed 4 bases from V and 4 bases from J; junction bases left unmatched: 6. Germline loops: CDR1 WSHSY, CDR2 SAAADI. This CDR3 has 15 amino acids. CDR3 in DNA: TGCGCCAGCAGTGTAGAGGGACAGGGGAGAGAGACCCAGTACTTC. Its protein product is CASSVEGQGRETQYF.

The chain links TRBV5-1 to TRBJ1-2; D is unresolved. The CDR3 runs 15 residues. The germline V gene has CDR1 SGHRS and CDR2 YFSETQ. The germline V and J ends were trimmed by 0 bases and 4 bases, with 13 bases remaining between them. CDR3 protein: CASSLDGRGGYGYTF. DNA for the CDR3: TGCGCCAGCAGCTTGGATGGACGGGGAGGCTATGGCTACACCTTC.

The chain joins TRBV19 to TRBJ1-5; D gene unclear. V shed 6 bases and J shed 5 bases, with 8 bases lying between them. CDR3 length: 12 residues. The germline V gene has CDR1 LNHDA and CDR2 SQIVND (reference sequence). The DNA of the CDR3 is TGTGCCAGTAGCCTGTTCGATCAGCCCCAGCATTTT. Its protein is CASSLFDQPQHF.

The gene calls are TRBV6-5 and TRBJ1-2, with TRBD1 as a possible D gene (5 bases). The ends were cut back, 0 bases at V and 5 bases at J, with 10 bases in the middle. The CDR3 loop spans 14 amino acids. Looked up from germline, CDR1 is MNHEY and CDR2 is SVGAGI. Here the CDR3 DNA reads TGTGCCAGCAGTTACTCTGAGGGGCGATATGGCTACACCTTC. This gives the protein CASSYSEGRYGYTF.

This rearrangement joins TRBV6-1 to TRBJ1-5; D not certain. The CDR3 has 13 residues. Trimming left V 3 bases short and J 5 bases short, with 8 bases between. Germline CDR1 MNHNS, CDR2 SASEGT. For the CDR3, the DNA is TGTGCCAGCAGTGATGCTCAGCATCAGCCCCAGCATTTT. It encodes CASSDAQHQPQHF.

DNA for the CDR3: TGTGCCAGTAGTCCCGGACGGCCGGGGGCTTTCTTT. This encodes CASSPGRPGAFF. The rearrangement uses TRBV19 and TRBJ1-1; D is undetermined. V gave up 5 bases and J gave up 11 bases, with 15 bases separating them. CDR3 length: 12 residues. Germline CDR1 and CDR2: LNHDA and SQIVND (reference sequence).

This chain links TRBV7-2 with TRBJ2-2; D perhaps matches TRBD2 (6 bases). Germline V gene lookup returns CDR1 SGHTA and CDR2 FQGNSA. The CDR3 runs 12 residues. V gave up 3 bases and J gave up 7 bases, with 6 bases separating them. The CDR3 coding sequence is TGTGCCAGCAGCTTGCGGGGCGGGGAGCTGTTTTTT. It translates to CASSLRGGELFF.

The chain couples TRBV19 to TRBJ1-2; 9 positions agree with TRBD1. Trimming cost V 5 bases and J 6 bases; bases outside gene matches: 13. CDR3 size: 16 residues. Germline V gives CDR1 LNHDA, CDR2 SQIVND (reference sequence). The CDR3 here is CASSRGRDRERDGYTF. For the CDR3, the DNA is TGTGCCAGTAGTCGGGGGAGGGACAGGGAAAGGGATGGCTACACCTTC. The full variable domain, its missing parts supplied by reference TRBV19 and TRBJ1-2, is DGGITQSPKYLFRKEGQNVTLSCEQNLNHDAMYWYRQDPGQGLRLIYYSQIVNDFQKGDIAEGYSVSREKKESFPLTVTSAQKNPTAFYLCASSRGRDRERDGYTFGSGTRLTVV.

Only a few counts were recorded for this clone. V and J are TRBV19 and TRBJ2-7; 10 bases map to TRBD1. The V and J ends lost 4 bases and 6 bases, in that order; junction bases with no gene match: 15. The CDR3 consists of 17 residues. Germline CDR1 LNHDA, CDR2 SQIVND (reference sequence). The CDR3 here is CASSTIPPGTGVGEQYF. In nucleotides, the CDR3 is TGTGCCAGTAGTACGATACCCCCGGGGACAGGGGTTGGCGAGCAGTACTTC.

The rearrangement joins TRBV7-9 to TRBJ1-2; maybe TRBD1 (6 bases). The CDR3 spans 12 residues. V lost 3 bases to trimming and J lost 5 bases, with 7 bases between them. Germline V CDR1 and CDR2: SEHNR, FQNEAQ (reference sequence). CDR3 region: CASSFGQYGYTF. The CDR3 nucleotides are TGTGCCAGCAGCTTTGGACAGTATGGCTACACCTTC.